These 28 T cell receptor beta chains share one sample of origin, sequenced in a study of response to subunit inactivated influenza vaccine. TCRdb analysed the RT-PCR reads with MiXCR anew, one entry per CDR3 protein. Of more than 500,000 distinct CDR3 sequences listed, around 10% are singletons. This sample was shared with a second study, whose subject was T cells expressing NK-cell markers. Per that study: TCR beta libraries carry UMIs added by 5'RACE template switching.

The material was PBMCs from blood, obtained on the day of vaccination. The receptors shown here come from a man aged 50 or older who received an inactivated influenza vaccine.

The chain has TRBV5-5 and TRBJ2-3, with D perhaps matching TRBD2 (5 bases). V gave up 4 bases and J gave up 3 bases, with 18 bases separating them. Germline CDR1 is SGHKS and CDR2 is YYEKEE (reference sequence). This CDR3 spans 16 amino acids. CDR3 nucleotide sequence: TGTGCCAGCAGCCGATATACTAGTTTGGCGACAGATACGCAGTATTTT. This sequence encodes CASSRYTSLATDTQYF.

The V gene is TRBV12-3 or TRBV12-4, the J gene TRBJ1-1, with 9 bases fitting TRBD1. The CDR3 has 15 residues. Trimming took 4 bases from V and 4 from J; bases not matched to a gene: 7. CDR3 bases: TGTGCCAGCAGTTACCTCGGGACAGGGTCCACTGAAGCTTTCTTT. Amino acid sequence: CASSYLGTGSTEAFF.

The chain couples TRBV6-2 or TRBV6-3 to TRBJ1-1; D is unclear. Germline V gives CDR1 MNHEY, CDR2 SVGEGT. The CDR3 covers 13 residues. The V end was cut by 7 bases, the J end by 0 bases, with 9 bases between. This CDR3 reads CASTTPMNTEAFF. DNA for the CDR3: TGTGCCAGCACCACCCCCATGAACACTGAAGCTTTCTTT.

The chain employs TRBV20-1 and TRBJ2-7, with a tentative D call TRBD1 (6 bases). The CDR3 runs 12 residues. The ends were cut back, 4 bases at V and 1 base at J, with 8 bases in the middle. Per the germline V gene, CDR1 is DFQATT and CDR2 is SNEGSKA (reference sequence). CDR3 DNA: TGCAGTGCTACGGACAGTTCCTACGAGCAGTACTTC. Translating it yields CSATDSSYEQYF.

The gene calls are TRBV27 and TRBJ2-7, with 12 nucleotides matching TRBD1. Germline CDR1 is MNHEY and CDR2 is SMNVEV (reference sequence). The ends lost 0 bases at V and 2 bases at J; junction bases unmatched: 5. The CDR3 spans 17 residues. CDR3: CASSLSSWDRGPYEQYF. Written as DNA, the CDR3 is TGTGCCAGCAGTTTATCCTCTTGGGACAGGGGGCCCTACGAGCAGTACTTC.

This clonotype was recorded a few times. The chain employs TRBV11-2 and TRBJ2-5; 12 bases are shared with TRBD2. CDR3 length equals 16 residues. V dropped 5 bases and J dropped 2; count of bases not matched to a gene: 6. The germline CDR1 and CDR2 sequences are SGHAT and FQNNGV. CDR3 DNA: TGTGCCAGCAGCCTAGGACTAGCGGGGCGACAAGAGACCCAGTACTTC. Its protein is CASSLGLAGRQETQYF.

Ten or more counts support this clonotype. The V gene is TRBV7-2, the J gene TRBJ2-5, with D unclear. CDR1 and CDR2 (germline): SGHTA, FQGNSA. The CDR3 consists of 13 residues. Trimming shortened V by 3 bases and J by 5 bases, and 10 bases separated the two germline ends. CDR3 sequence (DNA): TGTGCCAGCAGCTTTAGTCTCGGGGAGACCCAGTACTTC. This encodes CASSFSLGETQYF.

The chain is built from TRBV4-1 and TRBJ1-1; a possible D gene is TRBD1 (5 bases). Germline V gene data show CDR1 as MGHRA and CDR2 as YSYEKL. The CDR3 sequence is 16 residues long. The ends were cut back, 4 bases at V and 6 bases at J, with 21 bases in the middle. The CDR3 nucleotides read TGCGCCAGCAGCCCCCTCGGGACCGAACGGAGGTCTGAAGCTTTCTTT. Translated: CASSPLGTERRSEAFF.

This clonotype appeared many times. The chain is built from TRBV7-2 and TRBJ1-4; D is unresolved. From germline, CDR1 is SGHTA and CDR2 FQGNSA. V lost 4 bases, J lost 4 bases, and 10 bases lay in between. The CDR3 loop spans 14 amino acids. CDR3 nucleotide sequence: TGTGCCAGCAGCTCCGGCGGGTTTAATGAAAAACTGTTTTTT. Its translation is CASSSGGFNEKLFF.

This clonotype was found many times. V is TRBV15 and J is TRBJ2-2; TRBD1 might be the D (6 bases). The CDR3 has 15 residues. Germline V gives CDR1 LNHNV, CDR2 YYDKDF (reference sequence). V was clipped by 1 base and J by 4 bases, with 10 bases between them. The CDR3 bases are TGTGCCACCAGCAGAGGAGGGGGACCCACCGGGGAGCTGTTTTTT. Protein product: CATSRGGGPTGELFF.

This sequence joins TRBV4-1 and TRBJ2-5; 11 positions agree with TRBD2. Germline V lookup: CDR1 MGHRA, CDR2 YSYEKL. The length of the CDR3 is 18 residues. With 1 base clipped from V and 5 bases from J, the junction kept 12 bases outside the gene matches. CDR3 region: CASSQAVTSGGRAETQYF. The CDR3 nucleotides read TGCGCCAGCAGCCAAGCGGTTACTAGCGGGGGAAGAGCTGAGACCCAGTACTTC.

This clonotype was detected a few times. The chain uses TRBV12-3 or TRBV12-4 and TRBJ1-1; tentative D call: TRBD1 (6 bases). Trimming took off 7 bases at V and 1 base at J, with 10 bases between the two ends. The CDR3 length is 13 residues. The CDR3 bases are TGTGCCAGCAAAACAGGGTCGAACACTGAAGCTTTCTTT. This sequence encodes CASKTGSNTEAFF.

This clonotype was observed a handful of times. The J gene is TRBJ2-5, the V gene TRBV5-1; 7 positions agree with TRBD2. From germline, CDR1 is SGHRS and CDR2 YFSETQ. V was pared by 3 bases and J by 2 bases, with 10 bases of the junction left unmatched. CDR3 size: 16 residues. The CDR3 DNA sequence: TGCGCCAGCAGCTCCAACCCTGGGGGGGTTCAAGAGACCCAGTACTTC. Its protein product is CASSSNPGGVQETQYF.

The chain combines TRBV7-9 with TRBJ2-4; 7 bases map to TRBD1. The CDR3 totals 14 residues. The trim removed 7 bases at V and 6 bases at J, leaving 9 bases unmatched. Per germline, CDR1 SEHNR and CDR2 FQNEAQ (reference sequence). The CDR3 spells CASTPGGKGNIQYF. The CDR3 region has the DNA TGTGCCAGCACCCCAGGGGGAAAGGGAAACATTCAGTACTTC.

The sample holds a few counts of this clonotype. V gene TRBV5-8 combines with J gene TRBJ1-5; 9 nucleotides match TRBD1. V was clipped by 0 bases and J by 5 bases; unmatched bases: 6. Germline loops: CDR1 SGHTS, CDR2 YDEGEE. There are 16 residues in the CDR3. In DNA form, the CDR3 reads TGTGCCAGCAGCTTGGCCTTGACAGGGGGTCATCAGCCCCAGCATTTT. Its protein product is CASSLALTGGHQPQHF. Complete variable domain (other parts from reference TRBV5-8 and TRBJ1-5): EAGVTQSPTHLIKTRGQQATLRCSPISGHTSVYWYQQALGLGLQFLLWYDEGEERNRGNFPPRFSGRQFPNYSSELNVNALELEDSALYLCASSLALTGGHQPQHFGDGTRLSIL.

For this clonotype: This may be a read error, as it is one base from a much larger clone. The CDR3 is CASSLGGATNEKLYF. As DNA, the CDR3 is TGTGCCAGCAGCTTAGGAGGTGCAACTAATGAAAAACTGTATTTT. The chain uses TRBV7-2 and TRBJ1-4; no firm D call. CDR1 is SGHTA and CDR2 is FQGNSA in the germline V gene. The CDR3 has 15 residues.

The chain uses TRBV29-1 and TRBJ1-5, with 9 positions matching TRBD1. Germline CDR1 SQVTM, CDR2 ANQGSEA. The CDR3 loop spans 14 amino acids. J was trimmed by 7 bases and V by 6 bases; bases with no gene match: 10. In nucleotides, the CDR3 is TGCAGCGTCACTACGGGACAGGGTAAGCAGCCCCAGCATTTT. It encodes CSVTTGQGKQPQHF.

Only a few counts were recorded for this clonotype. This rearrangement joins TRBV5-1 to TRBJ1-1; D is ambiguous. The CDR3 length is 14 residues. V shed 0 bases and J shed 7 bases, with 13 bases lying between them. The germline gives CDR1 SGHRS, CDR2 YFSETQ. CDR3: CASSLGSTTSEAFF. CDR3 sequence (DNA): TGCGCCAGCAGCTTGGGAAGTACCACTAGTGAAGCTTTCTTT. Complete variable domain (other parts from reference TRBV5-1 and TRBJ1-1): KAGVTQTPRYLIKTRGQQVTLSCSPISGHRSVSWYQQTPGQGLQFLFEYFSETQRNKGNFPGRFSGRQFSNSRSEMNVSTLELGDSALYLCASSLGSTTSEAFFGQGTRLTVV.

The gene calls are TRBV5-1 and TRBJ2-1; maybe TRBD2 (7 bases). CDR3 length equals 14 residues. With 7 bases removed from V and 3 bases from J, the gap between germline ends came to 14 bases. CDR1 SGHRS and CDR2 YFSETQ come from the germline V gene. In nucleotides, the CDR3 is TGCGCCAGCGCGGGGGCTAGCAGCTACAATGAGCAGTTCTTC. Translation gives CASAGASSYNEQFF.

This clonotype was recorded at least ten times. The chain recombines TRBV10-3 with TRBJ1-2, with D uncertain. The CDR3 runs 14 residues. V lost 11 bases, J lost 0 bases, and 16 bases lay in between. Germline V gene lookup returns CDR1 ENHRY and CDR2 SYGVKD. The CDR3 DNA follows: TGTGCCGCCGGACTAATGGACGCTAACTATGGCTACACCTTC. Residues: CAAGLMDANYGYTF.

The CDR3 sequence: CASSPTSSFDTQYF. DNA for the CDR3: TGTGCCAGCTCCCCCACTAGTTCGTTCGATACGCAGTATTTT. V gene TRBV18 combines with J gene TRBJ2-3; tentative D call: TRBD2 (5 bases). Germline V gene sequence: CDR1 KGHSH, CDR2 LQKENI. This CDR3 is 14 amino acids long. V was pared by 6 bases and J by 6 bases, with 16 bases between. Full variable domain (remainder filled in from reference TRBV18 and TRBJ2-3): NAGVMQNPRHLVRRRGQEARLRCSPMKGHSHVYWYRQLPEEGLKFMVYLQKENIIDESGMPKERFSAEFPKEGPSILRIQQVVRGDSAAYFCASSPTSSFDTQYFGPGTRLTVL.

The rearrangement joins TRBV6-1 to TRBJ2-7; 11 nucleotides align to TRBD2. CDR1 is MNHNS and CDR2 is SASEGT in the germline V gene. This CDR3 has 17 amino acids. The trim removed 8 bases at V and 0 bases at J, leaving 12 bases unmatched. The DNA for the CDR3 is TGTGCCAGCGGTAGACTAGCGGGACCGAAACCCTCCTACGAGCAGTACTTC. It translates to CASGRLAGPKPSYEQYF.

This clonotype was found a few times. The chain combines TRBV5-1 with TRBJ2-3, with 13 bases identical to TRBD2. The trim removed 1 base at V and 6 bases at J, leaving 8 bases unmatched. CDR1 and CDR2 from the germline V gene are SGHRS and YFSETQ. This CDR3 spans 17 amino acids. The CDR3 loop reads CASSLSWTSGSWDTQYF. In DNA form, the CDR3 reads TGCGCCAGCAGCTTGTCCTGGACTAGCGGGAGCTGGGATACGCAGTATTTT.

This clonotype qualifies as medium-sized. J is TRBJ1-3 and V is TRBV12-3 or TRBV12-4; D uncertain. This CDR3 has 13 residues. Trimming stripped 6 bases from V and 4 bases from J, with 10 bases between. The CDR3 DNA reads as TGTGCCAGCAGACGTTCATCGGGAAACACCATATATTTT. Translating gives CASRRSSGNTIYF.

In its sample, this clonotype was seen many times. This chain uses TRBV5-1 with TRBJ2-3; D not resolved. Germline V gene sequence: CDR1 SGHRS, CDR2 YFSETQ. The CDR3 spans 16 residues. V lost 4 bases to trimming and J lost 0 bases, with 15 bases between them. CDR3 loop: CASSPRVSISTDTQYF. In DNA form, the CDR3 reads TGCGCCAGCAGCCCCCGGGTCTCGATCAGCACAGATACGCAGTATTTT.

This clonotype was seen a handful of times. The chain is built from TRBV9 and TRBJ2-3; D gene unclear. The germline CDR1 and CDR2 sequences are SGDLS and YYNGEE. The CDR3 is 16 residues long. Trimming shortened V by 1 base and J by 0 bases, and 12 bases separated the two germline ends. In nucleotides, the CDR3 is TGTGCCAGCAGCGTAACGACGGGCGCCAGCACAGATACGCAGTATTTT. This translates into CASSVTTGASTDTQYF.

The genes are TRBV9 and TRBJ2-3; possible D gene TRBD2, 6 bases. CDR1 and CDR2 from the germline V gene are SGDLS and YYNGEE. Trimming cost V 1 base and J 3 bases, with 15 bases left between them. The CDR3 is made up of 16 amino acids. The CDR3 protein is CASSVIAESRTDTQYF. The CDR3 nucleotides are TGTGCCAGCAGCGTAATAGCGGAATCAAGGACAGATACGCAGTATTTT.

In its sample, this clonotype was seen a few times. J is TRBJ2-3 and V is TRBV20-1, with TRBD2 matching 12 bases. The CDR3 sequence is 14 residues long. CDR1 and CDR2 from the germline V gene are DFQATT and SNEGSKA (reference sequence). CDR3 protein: CTDILAGGPDTQYF. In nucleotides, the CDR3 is TGCACCGATATACTAGCGGGAGGCCCAGATACGCAGTATTTT.